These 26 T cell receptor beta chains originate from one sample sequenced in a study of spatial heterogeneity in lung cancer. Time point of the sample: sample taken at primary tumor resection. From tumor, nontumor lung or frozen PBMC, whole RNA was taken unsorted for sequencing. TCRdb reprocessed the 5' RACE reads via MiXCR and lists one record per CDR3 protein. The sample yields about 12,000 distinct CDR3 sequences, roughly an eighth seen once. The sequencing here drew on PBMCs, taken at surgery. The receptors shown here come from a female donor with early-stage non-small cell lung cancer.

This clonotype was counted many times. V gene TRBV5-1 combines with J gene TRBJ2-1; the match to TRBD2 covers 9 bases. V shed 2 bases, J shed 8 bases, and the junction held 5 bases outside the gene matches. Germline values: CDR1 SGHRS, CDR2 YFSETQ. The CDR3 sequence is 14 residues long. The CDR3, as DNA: TGCGCCAGCAGCTTAAGGAGGACTAGCGATGAGCAGTTCTTC. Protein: CASSLRRTSDEQFF.

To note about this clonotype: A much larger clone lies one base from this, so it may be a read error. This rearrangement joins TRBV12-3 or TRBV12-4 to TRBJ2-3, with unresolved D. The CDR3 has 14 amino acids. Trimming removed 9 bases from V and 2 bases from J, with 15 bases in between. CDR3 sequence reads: CASKPRANTDTQYF. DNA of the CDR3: TGTGCCAGTAAGCCCCGCGCCAACACAGATACGCAGTATTTT.

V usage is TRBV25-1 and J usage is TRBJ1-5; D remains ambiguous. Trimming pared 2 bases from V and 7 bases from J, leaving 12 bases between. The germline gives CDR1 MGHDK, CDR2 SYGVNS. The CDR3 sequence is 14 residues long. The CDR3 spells CASSEHWVEQPQHF. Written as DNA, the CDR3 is TGTGCCAGCAGTGAACACTGGGTTGAACAGCCCCAGCATTTT. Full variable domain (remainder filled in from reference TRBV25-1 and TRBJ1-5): EADIYQTPRYLVIGTGKKITLECSQTMGHDKMYWYQQDPGMELHLIHYSYGVNSTEKGDLSSESTVSRIRTEHFPLTLESARPSHTSQYLCASSEHWVEQPQHFGDGTRLSIL.

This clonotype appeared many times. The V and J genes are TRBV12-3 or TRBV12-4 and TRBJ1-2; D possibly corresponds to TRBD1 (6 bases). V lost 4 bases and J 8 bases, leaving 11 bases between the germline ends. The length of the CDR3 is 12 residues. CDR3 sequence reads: CASSSRGYGYTF. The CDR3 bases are TGTGCCAGCAGTTCTAGGGGGTACGGCTACACCTTC.

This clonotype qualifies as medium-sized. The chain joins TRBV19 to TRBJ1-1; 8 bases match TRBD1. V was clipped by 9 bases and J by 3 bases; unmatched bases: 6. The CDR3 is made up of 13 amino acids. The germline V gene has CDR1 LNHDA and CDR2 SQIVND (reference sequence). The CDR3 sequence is CASTGTGHTEAFF. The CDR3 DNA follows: TGTGCCAGCACCGGGACAGGCCACACTGAAGCTTTCTTT.

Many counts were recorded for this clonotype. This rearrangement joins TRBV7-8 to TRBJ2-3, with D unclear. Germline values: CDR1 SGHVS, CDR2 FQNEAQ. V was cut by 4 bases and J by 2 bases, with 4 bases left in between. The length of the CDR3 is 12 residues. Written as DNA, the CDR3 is TGTGCCAGCAGCTCCTTCACAGATACGCAGTATTTT. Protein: CASSSFTDTQYF. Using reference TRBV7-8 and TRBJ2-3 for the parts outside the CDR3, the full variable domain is GAGVSQSPRYKVAKRGQDVALRCDPISGHVSLFWYQQALGQGPEFLTYFQNEAQLDKSGLPSDRFFAERPEGSVSTLKIQRTQQEDSAVYLCASSSFTDTQYFGPGTRLTVL.

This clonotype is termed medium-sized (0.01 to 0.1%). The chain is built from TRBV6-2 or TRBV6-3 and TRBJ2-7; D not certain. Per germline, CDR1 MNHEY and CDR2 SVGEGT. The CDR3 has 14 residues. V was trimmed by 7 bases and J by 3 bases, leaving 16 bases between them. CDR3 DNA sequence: TGTGCCAGCACCAGAGAACACCCATACTACGAGCAGTACTTC. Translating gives CASTREHPYYEQYF.

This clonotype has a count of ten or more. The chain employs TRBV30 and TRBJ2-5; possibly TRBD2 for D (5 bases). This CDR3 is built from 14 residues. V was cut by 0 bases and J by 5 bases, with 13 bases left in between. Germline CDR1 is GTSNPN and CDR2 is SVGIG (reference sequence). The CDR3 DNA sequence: TGTGCCTGGAGTGTACGGTCGGGAATTGAGACCCAGTACTTC. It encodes CAWSVRSGIETQYF.

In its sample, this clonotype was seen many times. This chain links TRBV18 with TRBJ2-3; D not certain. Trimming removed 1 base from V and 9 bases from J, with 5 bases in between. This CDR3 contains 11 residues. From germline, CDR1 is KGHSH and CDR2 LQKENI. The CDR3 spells CASSPQNTQYF. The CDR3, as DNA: TGTGCCAGCTCACCACAGAACACGCAGTATTTT.

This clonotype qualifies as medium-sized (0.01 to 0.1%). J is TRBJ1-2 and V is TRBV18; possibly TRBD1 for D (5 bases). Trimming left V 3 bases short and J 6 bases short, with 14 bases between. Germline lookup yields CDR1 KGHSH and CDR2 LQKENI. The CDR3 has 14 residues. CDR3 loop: CASSPTGPPDGYTF. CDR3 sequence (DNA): TGTGCCAGCTCACCCACGGGACCCCCGGATGGCTACACCTTC.

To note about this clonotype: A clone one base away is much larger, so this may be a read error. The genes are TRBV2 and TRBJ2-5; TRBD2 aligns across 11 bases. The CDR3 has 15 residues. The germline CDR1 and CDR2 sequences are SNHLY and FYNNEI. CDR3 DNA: TGTACCAGCAGTTCCGGGACTAGCGGACAAGAGACCCAGTACTTC. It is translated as CTSSSGTSGQETQYF.

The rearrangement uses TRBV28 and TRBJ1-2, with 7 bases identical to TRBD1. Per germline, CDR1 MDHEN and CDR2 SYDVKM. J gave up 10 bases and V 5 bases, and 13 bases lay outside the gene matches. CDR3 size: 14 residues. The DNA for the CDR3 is TGTGCCAGCAGTCCCTTTACAGGGGCTCTTGTCTACACCTTC. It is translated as CASSPFTGALVYTF.

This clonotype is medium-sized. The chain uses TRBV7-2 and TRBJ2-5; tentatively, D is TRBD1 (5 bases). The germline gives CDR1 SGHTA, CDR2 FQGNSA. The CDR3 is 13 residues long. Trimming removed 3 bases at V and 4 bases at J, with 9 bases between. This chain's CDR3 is CASSFQGRETQYF. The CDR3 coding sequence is TGTGCCAGCAGCTTCCAGGGTAGAGAGACCCAGTACTTC.

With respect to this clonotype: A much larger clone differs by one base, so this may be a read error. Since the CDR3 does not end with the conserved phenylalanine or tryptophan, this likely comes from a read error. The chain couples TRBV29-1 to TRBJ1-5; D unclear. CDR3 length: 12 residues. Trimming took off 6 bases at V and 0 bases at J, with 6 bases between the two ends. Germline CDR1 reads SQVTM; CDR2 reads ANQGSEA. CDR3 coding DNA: TGCAGCGTGAGAAGTAGCAATCAGCCCCAGCATCTT. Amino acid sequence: CSVRSSNQPQHL.

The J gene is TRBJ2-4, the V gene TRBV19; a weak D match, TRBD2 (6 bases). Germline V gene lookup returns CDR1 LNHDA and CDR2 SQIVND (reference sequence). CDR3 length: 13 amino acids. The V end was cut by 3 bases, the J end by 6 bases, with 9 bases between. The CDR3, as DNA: TGTGCCAGTAGTATTGGTAGCGGAAACATTCAGTACTTC. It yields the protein CASSIGSGNIQYF.

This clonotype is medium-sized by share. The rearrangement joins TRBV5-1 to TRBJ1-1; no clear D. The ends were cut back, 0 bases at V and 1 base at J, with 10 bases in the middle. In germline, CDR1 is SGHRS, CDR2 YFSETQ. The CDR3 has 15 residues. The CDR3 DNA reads TGCGCCAGCAGCTTGGCCGGAGAGGGGAACACTGAAGCTTTCTTT. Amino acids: CASSLAGEGNTEAFF. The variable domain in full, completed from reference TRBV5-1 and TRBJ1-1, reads KAGVTQTPRYLIKTRGQQVTLSCSPISGHRSVSWYQQTPGQGLQFLFEYFSETQRNKGNFPGRFSGRQFSNSRSEMNVSTLELGDSALYLCASSLAGEGNTEAFFGQGTRLTVV.

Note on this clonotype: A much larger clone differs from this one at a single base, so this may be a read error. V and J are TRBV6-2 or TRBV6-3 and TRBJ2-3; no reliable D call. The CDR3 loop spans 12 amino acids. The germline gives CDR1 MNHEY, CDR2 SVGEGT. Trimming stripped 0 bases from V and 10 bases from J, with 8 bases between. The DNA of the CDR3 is TGTGCCAGCAGTTACTCGAAGGATGCGCAGTATTTT. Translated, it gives CASSYSKDAQYF.

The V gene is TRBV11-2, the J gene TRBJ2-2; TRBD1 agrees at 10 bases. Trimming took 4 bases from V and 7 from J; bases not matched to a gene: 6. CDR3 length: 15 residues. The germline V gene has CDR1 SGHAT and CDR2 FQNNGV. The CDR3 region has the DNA TGTGCCAGCAGCTCCCTGACAGGGGGCTTCGGGGAGCTGTTTTTT. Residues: CASSSLTGGFGELFF.

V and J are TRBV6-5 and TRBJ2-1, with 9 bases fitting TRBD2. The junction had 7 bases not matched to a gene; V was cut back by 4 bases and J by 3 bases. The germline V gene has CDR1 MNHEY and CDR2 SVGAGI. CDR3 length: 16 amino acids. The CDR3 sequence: CASSSRLAASYNEQFF. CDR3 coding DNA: TGTGCCAGCAGTTCCAGACTAGCGGCTAGCTACAATGAGCAGTTCTTC.

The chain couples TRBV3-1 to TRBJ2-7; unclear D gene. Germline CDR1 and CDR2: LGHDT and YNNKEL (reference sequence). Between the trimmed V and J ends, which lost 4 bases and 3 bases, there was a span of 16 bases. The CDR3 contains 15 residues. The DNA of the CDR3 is TGTGCCAGCAGCCTAACATACAGCTCGCGCTACGAGCAGTACTTC. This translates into CASSLTYSSRYEQYF.

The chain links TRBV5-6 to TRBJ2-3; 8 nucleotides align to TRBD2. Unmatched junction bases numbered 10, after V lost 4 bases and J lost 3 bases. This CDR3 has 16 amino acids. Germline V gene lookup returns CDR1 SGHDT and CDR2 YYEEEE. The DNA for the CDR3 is TGTGCCAGCAGCCCCACGGGGGGGGCAGGGACAGATACGCAGTATTTT. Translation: CASSPTGGAGTDTQYF.

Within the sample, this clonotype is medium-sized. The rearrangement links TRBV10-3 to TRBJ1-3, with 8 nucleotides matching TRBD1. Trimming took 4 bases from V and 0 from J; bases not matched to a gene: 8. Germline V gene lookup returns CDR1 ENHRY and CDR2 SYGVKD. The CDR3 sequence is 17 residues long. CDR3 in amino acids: CAISAVGQGLSGNTIYF. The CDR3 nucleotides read TGTGCCATCAGTGCAGTTGGACAGGGTCTCTCTGGAAACACCATATATTTT.

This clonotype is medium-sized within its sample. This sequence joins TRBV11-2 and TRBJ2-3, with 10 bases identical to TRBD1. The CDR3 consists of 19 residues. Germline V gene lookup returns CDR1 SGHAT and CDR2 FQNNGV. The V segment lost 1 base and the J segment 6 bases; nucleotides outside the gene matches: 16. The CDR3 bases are TGTGCCAGCAGCTTAGTCCCCTTTGGGACAGGGGCCCTGGGGGATACGCAGTATTTT. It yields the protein CASSLVPFGTGALGDTQYF.

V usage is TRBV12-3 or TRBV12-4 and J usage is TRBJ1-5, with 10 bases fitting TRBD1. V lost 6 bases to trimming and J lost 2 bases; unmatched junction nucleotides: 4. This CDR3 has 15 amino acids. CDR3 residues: CASRGQGTGNQPQHF. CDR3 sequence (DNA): TGTGCCAGCAGGGGACAGGGGACCGGCAATCAGCCCCAGCATTTT.

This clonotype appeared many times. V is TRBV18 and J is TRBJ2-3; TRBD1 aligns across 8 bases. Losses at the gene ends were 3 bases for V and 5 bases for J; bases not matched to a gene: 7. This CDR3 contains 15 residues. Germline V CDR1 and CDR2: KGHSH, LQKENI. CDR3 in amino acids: CASSPDRGLKDTQYF. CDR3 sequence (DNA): TGTGCCAGCTCACCCGACAGGGGACTTAAAGATACGCAGTATTTT.

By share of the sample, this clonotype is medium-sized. CDR3 sequence: CASSQDTSGGRTDTQYF. The CDR3 DNA reads as TGTGCCAGCAGCCAAGATACCAGCGGGGGGCGGACAGATACGCAGTATTTT. The chain uses TRBV3-1 and TRBJ2-3, with TRBD2 identical over 9 bases. V lost 0 bases to trimming and J lost 3 bases; unmatched junction nucleotides: 7. Germline-derived CDR1 and CDR2 are LGHDT and YNNKEL (reference sequence). The CDR3 spans 17 residues.